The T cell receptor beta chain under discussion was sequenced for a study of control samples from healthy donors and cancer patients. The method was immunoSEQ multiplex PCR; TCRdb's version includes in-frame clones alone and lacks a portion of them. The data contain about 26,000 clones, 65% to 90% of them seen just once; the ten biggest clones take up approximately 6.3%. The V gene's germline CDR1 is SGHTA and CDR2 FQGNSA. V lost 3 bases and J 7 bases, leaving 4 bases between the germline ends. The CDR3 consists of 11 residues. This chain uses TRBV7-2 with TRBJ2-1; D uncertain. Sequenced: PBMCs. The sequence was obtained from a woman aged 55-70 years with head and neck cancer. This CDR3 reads CASSFYNEQFF. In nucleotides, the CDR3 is TGTGCCAGCAGCTTCTATAATGAGCAGTTCTTC.